This T cell receptor (beta chain) was observed in a study of Tregs in tolerant kidney transplant recipients (dated by TCRdb to between 2017 and 2020). With regard to the full study: TCRbeta sequencing was used in the study to identify donor-specific regulatory T cells before combined kidney and bone marrow transplantation, and the identified cells were then tracked after transplant. TCRbeta repertoire sequencing was used in 3 healthy controls to compare several methods for expanding Tregs specific for an allogeneic donor.

Cut back by 1 base and 4 bases, the V and J ends lie 10 bases apart. The CDR3 numbers 14 residues from cysteine through phenylalanine. Kept here is only the CDR3 DNA, which spans 42 bases and is read in frame from base 1. Based on the germline V gene, the CDR1 and CDR2 sequences are SGHTA and FQGNSA. Of note for this clone: The target of this receptor is not known. No quality values exist for individual bases; no much larger clone is one base distant.

What the study reported, not specific to this receptor: The study was constrained by small patient numbers, and validation of the findings is required in larger populations and under other immunosuppression protocols. Expanding Tregs with activated donor B cells appeared to identify the most biologically relevant and donor-specific TCRbeta repertoire. Biological reproducibility was not directly assessed, although technical replication error appeared to be minimal.

Thawed PBMCs were FACS-sorted into unstimulated Tregs (CD4+CD25+CD127-), CD4+ non-Tregs (CD4+CD25-), CD4 cells and CD8 cells. Before Treg sorting, thawed PBMCs were rested overnight at 37°C with approximately 210 IU/ml IL-2. Blood from healthy controls was obtained either as purchased buffy coats or from healthy volunteers. Healthy control blood was separated into PBMCs by Ficoll density gradient and cryopreserved, and patient PBMCs were collected both before and after transplant. For TCRbeta CDR3 sequencing, genomic DNA was extracted from sorted cells using the QIAGEN DNeasy Blood and Tissue Kit. Through immunoSEQ, high-throughput TCRbeta CDR3 sequencing was done commercially, including PCR amplification with internal controls and bias correction. For the original study's pipeline: Unique productive TCRbeta sequences were defined by CDR3 nucleotide sequence where primers matched, and otherwise by CDR3 amino acid sequence together with Vbeta and Jbeta genes. To correct for sorting error, sequences found in more than one sorted population at a frequency ratio of 2:1 or less were discarded, and the remaining shared sequences were assigned to the population with the higher frequency. A sequence was defined as donor-reactive if the sequence was expanded at least 5-fold in CFSE-low cells compared with unstimulated cells and had a frequency of at least 0.01% in CFSE-low cells. Repertoire divergence was quantified by Jensen-Shannon divergence calculated from the top 100 TCRbeta sequences ranked by frequency. For any sample with multiple sequencing runs, sorting error was corrected in each run separately before the runs were pooled. TCRdb re-hosts the immuneACCESS table, in-frame sequences only. Its copies lack some clones; in the studies checked, an unresolved V gene accounts for under half of them, and the cause for the rest is not known. V and J calls and clone size come straight from that table; D and trimming were deduced from the DNA. This sample is represented by tens of thousands of clones; about 90% of them were singletons. The top ten hold less than 0.75% of the sample.

The chain is encoded by TRBV7-2 joined to TRBJ1-2; the best D guess is TRBD1, with 5 bases matching. This sequence originates from a human donor in good health. Sequencing was performed on Tregs from blood. The sequenced DNA is TGTGCCAGCAGCTTAGAGCGACAGATCTATGGCTACACCTTC. The encoded protein is CASSLERQIYGYTF.